The sequence of this T cell receptor beta chain was determined in a study of lymphopenia after photon versus proton radiotherapy. The study, taken as a whole, reports: Post-nadir TCR diversity decline inversely tracked overall survival among those who died. Under photons, naive T cells and diversity fell while effector/memory populations rose. Only patients who died were analyzed for survival; proton advantage is unproven.

This CDR3 is built from 12 residues. V lost 1 base, J lost 5 bases, and 8 bases lay in between. Germline V gene data show CDR1 as SQVTM and CDR2 as ANQGSEA. Repertoires were generated with immunoSEQ multiplex PCR, while TCRdb's copy carries only in-frame clones and drops some. The sample contains about 55,000 clones, around 85% of which appear only once. A word on this clone: The antigen is undetermined.

The sample here was peripheral blood, taken from a patient treated with proton-based radiotherapy. This TCR was sampled from a man aged 55 to 69 with pancreatic cancer. This chain joins TRBV29-1 and TRBJ2-5; no clear D. This CDR3 is CSVEVPPETQYF. In DNA form, the CDR3 reads TGCAGCGTTGAAGTACCACCGGAGACCCAGTACTTC.